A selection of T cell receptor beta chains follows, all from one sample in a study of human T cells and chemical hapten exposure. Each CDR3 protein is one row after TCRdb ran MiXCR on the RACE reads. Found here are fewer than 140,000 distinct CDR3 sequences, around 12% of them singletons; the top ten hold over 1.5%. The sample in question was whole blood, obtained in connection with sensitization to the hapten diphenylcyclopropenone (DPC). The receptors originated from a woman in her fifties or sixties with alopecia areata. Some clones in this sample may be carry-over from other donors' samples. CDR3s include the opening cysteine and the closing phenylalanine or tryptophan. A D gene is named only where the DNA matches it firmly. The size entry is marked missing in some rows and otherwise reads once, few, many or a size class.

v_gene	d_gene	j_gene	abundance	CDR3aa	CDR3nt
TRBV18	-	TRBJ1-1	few	CASSQTQGGNTEAFF	TGTGCCAGCTCCCAGACACAGGGAGGAAACACTGAAGCTTTCTTT
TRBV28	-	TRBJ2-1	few	CASSHNWDNFF	TGTGCCAGCAGCCACAACTGGGATAACTTCTTC
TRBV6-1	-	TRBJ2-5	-	CASSELAPQETQYF	TGTGCCAGCAGTGAACTAGCGCCACAAGAGACCCAGTACTTC
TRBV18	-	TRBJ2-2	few	CASSPPLPTAARELFF	TGTGCCAGCTCACCACCGTTGCCTACAGCAGCTCGGGAGCTGTTTTTT
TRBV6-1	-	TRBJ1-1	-	CASSQQLNTEAFF	TGTGCCAGCAGCCAACAGTTGAACACTGAAGCTTTCTTT
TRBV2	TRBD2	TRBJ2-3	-	CASRERDTDTQYF	TGTGCCAGCAGAGAGCGGGACACAGATACGCAGTATTTT
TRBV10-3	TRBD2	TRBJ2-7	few	CAISESASGIYEQYF	TGTGCCATCAGTGAGTCTGCTAGCGGGATCTACGAGCAGTACTTC
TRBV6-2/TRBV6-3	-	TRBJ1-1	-	CASTLSSPGTEAFF	TGTGCCAGCACTCTATCTAGTCCGGGCACTGAAGCTTTCTTT
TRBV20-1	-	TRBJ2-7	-	CSAEGTSYEQYF	TGCAGTGCTGAGGGAACCTCCTACGAGCAGTACTTC
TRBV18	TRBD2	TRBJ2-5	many	CASSSPGGARETQYF	TGTGCCAGCTCATCCCCCGGGGGGGCCCGAGAGACCCAGTACTTC
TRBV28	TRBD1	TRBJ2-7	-	CASSFYRTGGYEQYF	TGTGCCAGCAGTTTTTATCGGACAGGGGGTTACGAGCAGTACTTC
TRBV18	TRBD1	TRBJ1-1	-	CASSPLGSTGMVMEAFF	TGTGCCAGCTCGCCTCTTGGCTCGACAGGGATGGTTATGGAAGCTTTCTTT
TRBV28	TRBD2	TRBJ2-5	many	CASSPGASGGVTQYF	TGTGCCAGCAGTCCCGGGGCTAGCGGGGGGGTGACCCAGTACTTC
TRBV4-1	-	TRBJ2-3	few	CASSQGSVSTDTQYF	TGCGCCAGCAGCCAAGGAAGCGTGTCCACAGATACGCAGTATTTT
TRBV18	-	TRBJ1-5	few	CASSPSIEGQPQHF	TGTGCCAGCTCACCCTCGATTGAAGGGCAGCCCCAGCATTTT
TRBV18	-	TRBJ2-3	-	CAGSRGLYTDTQYF	TGTGCCGGCTCACGCGGCCTGTACACAGATACGCAGTATTTT
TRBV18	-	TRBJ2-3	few	CASSPRDLADTQYF	TGTGCCAGCTCACCAAGGGACCTCGCAGATACGCAGTATTTT
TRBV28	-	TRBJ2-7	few	CASSFSPGRYEQYF	TGTGCCAGCAGTTTTTCCCCAGGCCGCTACGAGCAGTACTTC